This TCR beta chain originates from a study of blood T cell repertoires in COVID-19. About the research overall: Donors in the United States, Italy and Spain gave samples during acute or convalescent COVID-19.

Original processing notes: Estimation of nucleated cell counts relied on the amplification of reference gene primers. Using immunoSEQ multiplex PCR, the repertoire was profiled, and TCRdb retains in-frame clones only, with some absent. V, J and clone size reflect that table, while D and trimming were determined from the DNA. The sample lists some 64,000 clones; over 60% were seen once. V was shortened by 0 bases and J by 6 bases, with 12 bases between the two germline ends. This CDR3 is 15 amino acids long. Germline values: CDR1 SGHRS, CDR2 YFSETQ. The sequence was obtained from a human donor in a cohort sampled during active COVID-19. The chain couples TRBV5-1 to TRBJ2-2; D ambiguous. Sample: peripheral blood. The CDR3 region is CASSLVAVGSGELFF. CDR3 in DNA: TGCGCCAGCAGCTTGGTGGCCGTCGGGTCCGGGGAGCTGTTTTTT.